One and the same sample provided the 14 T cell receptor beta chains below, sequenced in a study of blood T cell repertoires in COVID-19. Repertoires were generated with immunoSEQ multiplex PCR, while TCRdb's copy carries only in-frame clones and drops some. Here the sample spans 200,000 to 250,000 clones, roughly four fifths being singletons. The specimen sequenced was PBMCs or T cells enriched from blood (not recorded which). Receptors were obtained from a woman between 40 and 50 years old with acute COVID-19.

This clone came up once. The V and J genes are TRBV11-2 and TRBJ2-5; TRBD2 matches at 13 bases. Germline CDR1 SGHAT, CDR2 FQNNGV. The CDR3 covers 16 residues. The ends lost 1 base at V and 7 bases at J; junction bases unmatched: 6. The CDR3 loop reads CASSLVTSGGVRTQYF. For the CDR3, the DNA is TGTGCCAGCAGCTTAGTAACTAGCGGGGGGGTGAGGACCCAGTACTTC.

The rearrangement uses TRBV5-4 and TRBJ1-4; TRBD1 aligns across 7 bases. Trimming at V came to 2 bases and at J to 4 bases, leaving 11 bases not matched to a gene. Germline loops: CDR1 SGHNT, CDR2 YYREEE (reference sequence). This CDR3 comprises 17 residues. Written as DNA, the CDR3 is TGTGCCAGCAGCTTAAATAGGGGGCGCGGAGGTAATGAAAAACTGTTTTTT. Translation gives CASSLNRGRGGNEKLFF.

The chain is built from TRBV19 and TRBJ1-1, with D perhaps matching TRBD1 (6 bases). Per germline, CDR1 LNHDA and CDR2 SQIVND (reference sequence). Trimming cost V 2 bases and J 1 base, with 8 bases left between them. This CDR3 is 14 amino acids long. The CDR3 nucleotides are TGTGCCAGTAGTATACAGGGACAGAACACTGAAGCTTTCTTT. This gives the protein CASSIQGQNTEAFF.

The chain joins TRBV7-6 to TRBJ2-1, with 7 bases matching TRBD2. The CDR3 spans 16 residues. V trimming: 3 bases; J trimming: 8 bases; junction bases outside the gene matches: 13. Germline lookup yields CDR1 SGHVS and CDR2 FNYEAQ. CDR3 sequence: CASSLTGGLVGYEQFF. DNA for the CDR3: TGTGCCAGCAGCTTGACGGGAGGCCTGGTGGGCTATGAGCAGTTCTTC. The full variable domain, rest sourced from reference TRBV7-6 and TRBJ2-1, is GAGVSQSPRYKVTKRGQDVALRCDPISGHVSLYWYRQALGQGPEFLTYFNYEAQQDKSGLPNDRFSAERPEGSISTLTIQRTEQRDSAMYRCASSLTGGLVGYEQFFGPGTRLTVL.

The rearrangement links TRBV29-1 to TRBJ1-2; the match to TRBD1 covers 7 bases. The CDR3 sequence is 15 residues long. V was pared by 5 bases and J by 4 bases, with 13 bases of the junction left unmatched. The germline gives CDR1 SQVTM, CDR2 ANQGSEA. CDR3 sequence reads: CSVQPPGTASYGYTF. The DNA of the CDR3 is TGCAGCGTTCAGCCCCCCGGGACAGCTAGCTATGGCTACACCTTC.

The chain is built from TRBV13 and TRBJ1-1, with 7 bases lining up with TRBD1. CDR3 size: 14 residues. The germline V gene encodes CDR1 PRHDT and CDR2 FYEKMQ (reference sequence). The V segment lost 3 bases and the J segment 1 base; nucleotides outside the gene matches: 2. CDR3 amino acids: CASSFDRENTEAFF. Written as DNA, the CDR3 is TGTGCCAGCAGCTTCGACAGGGAGAACACTGAAGCTTTCTTT.

This CDR3 reads CARVGTGSSYNEQFF. The CDR3, as DNA: TGTGCCAGGGTTGGGACAGGGAGTTCCTACAATGAGCAGTTCTTC. This chain uses TRBV11-2 with TRBJ2-1; 9 bases are shared with TRBD1. The CDR3 covers 15 residues. In germline, CDR1 is SGHAT, CDR2 FQNNGV. With V trimmed by 9 bases and J by 1 base, 7 bases remained unmatched.

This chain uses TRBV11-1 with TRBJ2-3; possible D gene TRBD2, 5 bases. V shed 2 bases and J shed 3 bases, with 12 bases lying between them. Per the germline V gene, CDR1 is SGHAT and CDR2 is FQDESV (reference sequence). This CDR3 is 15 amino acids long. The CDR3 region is CASSLRVAITDTQYF. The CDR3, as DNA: TGTGCCAGCAGCTTACGTGTAGCGATTACAGATACGCAGTATTTT. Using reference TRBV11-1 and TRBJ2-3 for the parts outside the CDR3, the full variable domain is EAEVAQSPRYKITEKSQAVAFWCDPISGHATLYWYRQILGQGPELLVQFQDESVVDDSQLPKDRFSAERLKGVDSTLKIQPAELGDSAMYLCASSLRVAITDTQYFGPGTRLTVL.

Written as DNA, the CDR3 is TGTGCCAGCAGTTTAGCGGGAGGAGGCTACACCTTC. Its protein product is CASSLAGGGYTF. This chain joins TRBV12-3 or TRBV12-4 and TRBJ1-2; the D is unclear. The CDR3 totals 12 residues. V lost 0 bases, J lost 8 bases, and 7 bases lay in between.

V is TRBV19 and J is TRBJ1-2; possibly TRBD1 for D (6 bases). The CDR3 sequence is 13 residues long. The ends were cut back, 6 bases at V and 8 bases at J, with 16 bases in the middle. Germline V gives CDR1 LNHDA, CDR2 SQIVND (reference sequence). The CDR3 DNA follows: TGTGCCAGTAGGGTACAGGGATTCAGCGGCTACACCTTC. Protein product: CASRVQGFSGYTF.

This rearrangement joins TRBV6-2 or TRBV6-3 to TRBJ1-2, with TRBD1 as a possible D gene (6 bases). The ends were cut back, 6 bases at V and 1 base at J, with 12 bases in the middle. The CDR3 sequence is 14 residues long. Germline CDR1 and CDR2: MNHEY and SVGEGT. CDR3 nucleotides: TGTGCCAGCAGCCCGGGACACCTTAACTATGGCTACACCTTC. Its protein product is CASSPGHLNYGYTF.

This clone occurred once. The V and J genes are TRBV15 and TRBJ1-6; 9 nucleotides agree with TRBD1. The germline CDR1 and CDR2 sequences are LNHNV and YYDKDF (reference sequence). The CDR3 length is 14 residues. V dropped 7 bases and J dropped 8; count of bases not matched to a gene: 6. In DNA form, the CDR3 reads TGTGCCACCACCCCGACAGGGGGAGATTCACCCCTCCACTTT. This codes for CATTPTGGDSPLHF.

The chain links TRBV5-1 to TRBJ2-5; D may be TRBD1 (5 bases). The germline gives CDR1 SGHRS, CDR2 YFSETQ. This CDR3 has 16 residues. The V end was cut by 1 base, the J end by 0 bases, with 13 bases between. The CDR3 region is CASSLRGSGYQETQYF. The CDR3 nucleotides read TGCGCCAGCAGCTTGAGAGGTTCAGGGTACCAAGAGACCCAGTACTTC.

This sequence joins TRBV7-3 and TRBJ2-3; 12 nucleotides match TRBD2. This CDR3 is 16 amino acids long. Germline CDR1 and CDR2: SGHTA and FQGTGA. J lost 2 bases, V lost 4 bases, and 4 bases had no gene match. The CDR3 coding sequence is TGTGCCAGCAGCTACGGACTAGCGGGACCCACAGATACGCAGTATTTT. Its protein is CASSYGLAGPTDTQYF.